Listed below are T cell receptor beta chains from one sample, sequenced in a study of blood T cell repertoires in COVID-19. Some clones are missing from TCRdb's copy, which holds only in-frame ones; the method was immunoSEQ multiplex PCR. The table has approximately 77,000 clones, 80% seen once. The sample taken for sequencing was peripheral blood. These receptor sequences come from a woman in her seventies with acute or convalescent COVID-19. The conserved cysteine and the conserved F or W are not part of the CDR3 here.

v_gene	len	j_gene	CDR3aa
TRBV25-1	8	TRBJ2-3	ASAGDTQY
TRBV3-1/TRBV3-2	12	TRBJ1-2	ASSHLTGGYGYT
TRBV18	12	TRBJ1-1	ASSPDRKNTEAF
TRBV9	14	TRBJ2-2	ASSPRDYMNTGELF
TRBV5-1	13	TRBJ1-3	ASSLDLSSGNTIY
TRBV5-1	13	TRBJ1-1	ASTEYGTGLTEAF
TRBV27	13	TRBJ2-7	ASSLRQGWVREQY
TRBV7-3	10	TRBJ2-2	ASSSRTGELF
TRBV7-2	13	TRBJ2-2	ASSQRDRPHGELF
TRBV7-2	14	TRBJ1-5	ASSLEGIGYNQPQH
TRBV2	11	TRBJ2-7	ASSKTSLLEQY
TRBV9	13	TRBJ1-2	ASSVTGLTSTGYT
TRBV7-8	14	TRBJ1-1	ASSRAFGRENTEAF
TRBV6-5	10	TRBJ1-1	ASLQAHTEAF
TRBV24-1	14	TRBJ2-1	ATSDIQGNLYNEQF
TRBV6-1	10	TRBJ1-2	ASWGLNDGYT
TRBV7-9	12	TRBJ2-7	ASSFGLASHEQY
TRBV15	10	TRBJ2-7	ATSTGAYEQY
TRBV4-1	14	TRBJ1-5	ASSQGMQGSNQPQH
TRBV6-2/TRBV6-3	15	TRBJ1-5	ASSPAQVGYSNQPQH
TRBV4-3	15	TRBJ2-1	ASSPLGGGVVHNEQF
TRBV9	12	TRBJ2-7	ASSPGGANYEQY
TRBV24-1	16	TRBJ2-1	ATSDRDRGSPSYNEQF